The T cell receptor beta chain described here comes from a study of CD8+ T cells in alopecia areata. Across the study: Administration of oral tofacitinib to treated patients was at 5 to 10 mg twice daily.

Trimming removed 5 bases from V and 5 bases from J, with 9 bases in between. The CDR3 is made up of 13 amino acids. Germline V CDR1 and CDR2: MNHEY, SMNVEV (reference sequence). Note on this clone: Its antigen remains unknown.

Study-wide results and caveats: Sequenced scalp T cells also include alphabeta T cells resident in normal skin.

RNA, once extracted, was reverse transcribed into cDNA for use as the sequencing template. The protocol was immunoSEQ multiplex PCR, while the TCRdb copy is restricted to in-frame clones and leaves out a portion. Among 100,000 to 150,000 clones listed, about 49% were seen once. This sequence originates from a human donor with alopecia areata. Sequencing used CD8+ T cells sorted from blood, obtained at week 0. The V call is TRBV27, the J call TRBJ2-2; D might be TRBD1 (6 bases). This CDR3 reads CASSGTGTGELFF. The CDR3 DNA reads as TGTGCCAGCAGTGGCACAGGGACCGGGGAGCTGTTTTTT.